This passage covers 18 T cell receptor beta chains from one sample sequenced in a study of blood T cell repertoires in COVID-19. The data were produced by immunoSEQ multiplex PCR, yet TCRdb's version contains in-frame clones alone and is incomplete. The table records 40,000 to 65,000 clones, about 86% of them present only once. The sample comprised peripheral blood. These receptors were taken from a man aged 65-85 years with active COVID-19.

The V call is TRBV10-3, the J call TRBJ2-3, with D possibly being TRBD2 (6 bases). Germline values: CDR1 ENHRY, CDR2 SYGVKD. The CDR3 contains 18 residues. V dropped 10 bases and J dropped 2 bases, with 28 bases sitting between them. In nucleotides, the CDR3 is TGTGCCACGGCGGGGCCCTGGGGAAGAGCGCTCGACACAGATACGCAGTATTTT. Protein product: CATAGPWGRALDTDTQYF.

CDR3 amino acids: CASRKTSGDSNEQFF. CDR3 bases: TGTGCCAGCAGGAAGACTAGCGGGGACTCCAATGAGCAGTTCTTC. V gene TRBV7-6 combines with J gene TRBJ2-1, with 11 bases lining up with TRBD2. In germline, CDR1 is SGHVS, CDR2 FNYEAQ. With 6 bases clipped from V and 6 bases from J, the junction kept 7 bases outside the gene matches. This CDR3 comprises 15 residues.

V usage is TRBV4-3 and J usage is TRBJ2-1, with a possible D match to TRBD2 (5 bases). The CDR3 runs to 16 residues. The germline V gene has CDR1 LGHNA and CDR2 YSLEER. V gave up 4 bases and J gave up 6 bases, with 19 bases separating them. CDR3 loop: CASSPSGVGRINEQFF. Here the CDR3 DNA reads TGCGCCAGCAGCCCATCCGGGGTCGGGCGGATCAATGAGCAGTTCTTC.

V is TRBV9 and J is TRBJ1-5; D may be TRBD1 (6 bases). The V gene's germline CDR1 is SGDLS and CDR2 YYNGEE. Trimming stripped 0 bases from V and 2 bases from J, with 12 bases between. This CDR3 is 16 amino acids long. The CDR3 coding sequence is TGTGCCAGCAGCGTAGTAGAACAGGGTCGCAATCAGCCCCAGCATTTT. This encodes CASSVVEQGRNQPQHF.

The CDR3: CASSYQTGRNTEAFF. The CDR3 coding sequence is TGTGCCAGCAGTTACCAGACAGGGAGGAACACTGAAGCTTTCTTT. The chain combines TRBV6-5 with TRBJ1-1; 7 nucleotides match TRBD1. The CDR3 consists of 15 residues. Losses at the gene ends were 2 bases for V and 1 base for J; bases not matched to a gene: 4. Germline CDR1 MNHEY, CDR2 SVGAGI.

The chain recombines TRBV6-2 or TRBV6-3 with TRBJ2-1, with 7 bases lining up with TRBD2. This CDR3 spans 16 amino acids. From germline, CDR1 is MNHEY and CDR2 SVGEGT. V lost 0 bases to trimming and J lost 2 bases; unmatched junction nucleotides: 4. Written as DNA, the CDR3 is TGTGCCAGCAGTTACTCTGGGGGGAGGGCCTACAATGAGCAGTTCTTC. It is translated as CASSYSGGRAYNEQFF.

The CDR3 coding sequence is TGTGCCAGCAGTTCCGGACAGGGCGGCACTGAAGCTTTCTTT. Its translation: CASSSGQGGTEAFF. The V and J genes are TRBV6-5 and TRBJ1-1, with TRBD1 matching over 8 bases. The CDR3 has 14 residues. With 4 bases clipped from V and 4 bases from J, the junction kept 5 bases outside the gene matches. Germline V gene sequence: CDR1 MNHEY, CDR2 SVGAGI.

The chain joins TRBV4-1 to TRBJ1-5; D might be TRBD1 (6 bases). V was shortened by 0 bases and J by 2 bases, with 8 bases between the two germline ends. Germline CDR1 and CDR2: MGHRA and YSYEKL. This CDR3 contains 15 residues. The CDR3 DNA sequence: TGCGCCAGCAGCCAAGAATACAGGGGCAATCAGCCCCAGCATTTT. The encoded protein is CASSQEYRGNQPQHF.

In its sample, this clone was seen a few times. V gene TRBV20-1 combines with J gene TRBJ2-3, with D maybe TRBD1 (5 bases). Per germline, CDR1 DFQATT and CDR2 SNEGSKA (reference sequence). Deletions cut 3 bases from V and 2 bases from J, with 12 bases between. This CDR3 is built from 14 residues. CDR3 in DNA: TGCAGTGCTAGTCCGAAACAGGTCACAGATACGCAGTATTTT. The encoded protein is CSASPKQVTDTQYF.

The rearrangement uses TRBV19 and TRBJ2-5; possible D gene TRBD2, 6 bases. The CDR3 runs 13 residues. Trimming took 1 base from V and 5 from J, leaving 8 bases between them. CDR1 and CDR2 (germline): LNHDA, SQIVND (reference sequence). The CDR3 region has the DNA TGTGCCAGTAGTATAGTGGGGGGTGAGACCCAGTACTTC. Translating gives CASSIVGGETQYF.

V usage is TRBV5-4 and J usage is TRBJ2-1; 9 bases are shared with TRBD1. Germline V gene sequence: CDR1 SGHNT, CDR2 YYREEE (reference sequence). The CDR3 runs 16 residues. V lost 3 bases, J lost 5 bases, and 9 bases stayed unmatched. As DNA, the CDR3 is TGTGCCAGCAGCTCATCGACAGGGGGGATAGACAATGAGCAGTTCTTC. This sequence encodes CASSSSTGGIDNEQFF.

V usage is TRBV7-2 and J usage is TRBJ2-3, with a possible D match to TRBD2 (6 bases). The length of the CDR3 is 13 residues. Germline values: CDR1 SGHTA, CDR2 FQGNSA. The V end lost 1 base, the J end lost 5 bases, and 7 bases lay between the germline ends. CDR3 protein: CASSLGGLDTQYF. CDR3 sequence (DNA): TGTGCCAGCAGCTTAGGGGGACTAGATACGCAGTATTTT.

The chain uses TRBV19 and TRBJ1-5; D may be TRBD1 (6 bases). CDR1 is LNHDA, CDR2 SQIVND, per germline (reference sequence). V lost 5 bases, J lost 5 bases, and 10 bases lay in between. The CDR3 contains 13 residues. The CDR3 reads CASSFPGDQPQHF. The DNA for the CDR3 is TGTGCCAGTAGTTTCCCAGGGGATCAGCCCCAGCATTTT. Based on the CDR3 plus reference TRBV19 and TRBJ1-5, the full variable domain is DGGITQSPKYLFRKEGQNVTLSCEQNLNHDAMYWYRQDPGQGLRLIYYSQIVNDFQKGDIAEGYSVSREKKESFPLTVTSAQKNPTAFYLCASSFPGDQPQHFGDGTRLSIL.

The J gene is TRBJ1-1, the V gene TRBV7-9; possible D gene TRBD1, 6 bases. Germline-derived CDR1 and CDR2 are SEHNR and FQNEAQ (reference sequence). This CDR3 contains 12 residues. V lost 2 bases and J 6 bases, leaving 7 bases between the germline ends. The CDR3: CASSLPGAEAFF. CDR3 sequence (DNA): TGTGCCAGCAGCTTACCAGGGGCTGAAGCTTTCTTT.

The DNA for the CDR3 is TGCGCCAGCAGCCTTCTCGGACAGGGCGAAGCTTTCTTT. Encoded protein: CASSLLGQGEAFF. The rearrangement links TRBV5-1 to TRBJ1-1, with TRBD1 matching 8 bases. The J segment lost 8 bases and the V segment lost 4 bases, leaving 7 bases of the junction unmatched. Germline CDR1 reads SGHRS; CDR2 reads YFSETQ. The CDR3 length is 13 residues.

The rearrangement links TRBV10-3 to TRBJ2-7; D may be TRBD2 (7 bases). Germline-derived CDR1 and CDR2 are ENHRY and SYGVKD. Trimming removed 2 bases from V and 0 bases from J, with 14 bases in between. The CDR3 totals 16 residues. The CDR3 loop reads CAISELGGGSSYEQYF. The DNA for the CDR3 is TGTGCCATCAGTGAGCTAGGGGGGGGGAGCTCCTACGAGCAGTACTTC.

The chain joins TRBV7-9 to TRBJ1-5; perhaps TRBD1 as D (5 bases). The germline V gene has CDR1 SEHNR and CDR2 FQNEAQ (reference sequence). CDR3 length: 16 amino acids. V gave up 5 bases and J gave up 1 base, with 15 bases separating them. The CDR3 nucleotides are TGTGCCAGCAGCGGTGGGGCGGGGTTGAGCAATCAGCCCCAGCATTTT. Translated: CASSGGAGLSNQPQHF.

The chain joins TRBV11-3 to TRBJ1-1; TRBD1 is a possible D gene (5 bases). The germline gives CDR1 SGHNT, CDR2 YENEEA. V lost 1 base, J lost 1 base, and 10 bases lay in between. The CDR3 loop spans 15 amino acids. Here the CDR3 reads CASSLGGPRNTEAFF. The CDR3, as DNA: TGTGCCAGCAGCTTAGGGGGCCCCAGGAACACTGAAGCTTTCTTT.